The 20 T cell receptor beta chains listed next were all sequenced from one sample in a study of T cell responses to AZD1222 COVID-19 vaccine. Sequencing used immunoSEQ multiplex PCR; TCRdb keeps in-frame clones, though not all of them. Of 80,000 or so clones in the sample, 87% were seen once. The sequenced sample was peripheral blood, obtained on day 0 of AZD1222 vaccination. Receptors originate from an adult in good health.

The CDR3 reads CASSLTGGGPSPLHF. The CDR3 region has the DNA TGTGCCAGCAGCTTAACAGGTGGCGGACCTTCACCCCTCCACTTT. This chain links TRBV7-3 with TRBJ1-6; D uncertain. This CDR3 is built from 15 residues. Germline V gene lookup returns CDR1 SGHTA and CDR2 FQGTGA. The V end lost 0 bases, the J end lost 9 bases, and 12 bases lay between the germline ends.

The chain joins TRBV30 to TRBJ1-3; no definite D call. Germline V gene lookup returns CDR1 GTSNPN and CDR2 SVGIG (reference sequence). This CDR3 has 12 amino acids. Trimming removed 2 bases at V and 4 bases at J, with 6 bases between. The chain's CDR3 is CAWSLQGNTIYF. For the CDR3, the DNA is TGTGCCTGGAGTTTACAGGGAAACACCATATATTTT.

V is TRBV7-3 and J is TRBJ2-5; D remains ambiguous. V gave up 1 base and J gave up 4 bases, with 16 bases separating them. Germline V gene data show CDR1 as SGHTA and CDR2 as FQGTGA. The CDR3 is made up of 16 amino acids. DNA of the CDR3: TGTGCCAGCAGCTTAAGGTTAACGAGTTTAGGAGAGACCCAGTACTTC. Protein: CASSLRLTSLGETQYF.

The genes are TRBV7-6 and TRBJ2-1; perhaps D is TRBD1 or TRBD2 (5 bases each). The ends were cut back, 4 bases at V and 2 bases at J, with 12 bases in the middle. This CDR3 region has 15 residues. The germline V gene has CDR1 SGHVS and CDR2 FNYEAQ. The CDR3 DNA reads TGTGCCAGCAGCTCCCTCGGGGCCACCTACAATGAGCAGTTCTTC. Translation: CASSSLGATYNEQFF.

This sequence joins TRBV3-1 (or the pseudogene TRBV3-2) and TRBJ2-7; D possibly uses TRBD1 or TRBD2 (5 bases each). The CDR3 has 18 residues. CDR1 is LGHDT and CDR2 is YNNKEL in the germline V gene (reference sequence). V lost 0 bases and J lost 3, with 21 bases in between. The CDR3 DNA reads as TGTGCCAGCAGCCAAGATCTCGGGACGAACGCCGCCTACTACGAGCAGTACTTC. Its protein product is CASSQDLGTNAAYYEQYF.

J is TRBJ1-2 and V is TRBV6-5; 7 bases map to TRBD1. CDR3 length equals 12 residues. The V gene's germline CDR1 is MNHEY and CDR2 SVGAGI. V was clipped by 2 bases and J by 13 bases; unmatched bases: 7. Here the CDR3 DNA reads TGTGCCAGCAGTTACCGGACAGGACCCCCCACCTTC. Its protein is CASSYRTGPPTF.

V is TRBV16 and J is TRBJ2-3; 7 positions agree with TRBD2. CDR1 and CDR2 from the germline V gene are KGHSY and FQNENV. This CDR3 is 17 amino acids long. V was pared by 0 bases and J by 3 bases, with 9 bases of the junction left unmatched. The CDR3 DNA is TGTGCCAGCAGCCAATCGTTGGCGGGAGTTGGAACAGATACGCAGTATTTT. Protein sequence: CASSQSLAGVGTDTQYF.

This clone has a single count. In nucleotides, the CDR3 is TGTGCCAGTAGTATTGGAGGGGTCGGTCAGCCCCAGCATTTT. Protein product: CASSIGGVGQPQHF. V usage is TRBV19 and J usage is TRBJ1-5; the D gene is possibly TRBD1 (5 bases). The CDR3 extends over 14 amino acids. Germline V gene lookup returns CDR1 LNHDA and CDR2 SQIVND (reference sequence). Trimming pared 3 bases from V and 6 bases from J, leaving 12 bases between.

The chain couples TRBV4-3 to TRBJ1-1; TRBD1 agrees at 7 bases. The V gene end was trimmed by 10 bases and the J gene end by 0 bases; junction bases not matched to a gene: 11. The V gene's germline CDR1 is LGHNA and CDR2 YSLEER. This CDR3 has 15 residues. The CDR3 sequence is CATRQGPFMNTEAFF. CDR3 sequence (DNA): TGCGCCACCAGACAGGGACCCTTTATGAACACTGAAGCTTTCTTT.

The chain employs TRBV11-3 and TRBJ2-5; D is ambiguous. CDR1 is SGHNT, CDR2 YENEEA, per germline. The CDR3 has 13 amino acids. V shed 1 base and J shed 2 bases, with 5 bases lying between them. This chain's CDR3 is CASSLVEQETQYF. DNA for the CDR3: TGTGCCAGCAGCTTAGTCGAACAAGAGACCCAGTACTTC.

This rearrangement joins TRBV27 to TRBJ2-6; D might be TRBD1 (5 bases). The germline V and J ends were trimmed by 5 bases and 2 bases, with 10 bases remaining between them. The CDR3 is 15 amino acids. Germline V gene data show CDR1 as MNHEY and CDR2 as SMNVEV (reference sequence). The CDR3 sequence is CASSLHRPGANVLTF. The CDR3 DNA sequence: TGTGCCAGCAGTCTTCACAGGCCTGGGGCCAACGTCCTGACTTTC.

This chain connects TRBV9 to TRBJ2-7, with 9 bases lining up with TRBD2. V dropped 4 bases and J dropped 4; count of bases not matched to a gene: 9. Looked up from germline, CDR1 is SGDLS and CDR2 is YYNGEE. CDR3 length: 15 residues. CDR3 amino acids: CASSPEREVGYEQYF. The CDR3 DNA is TGTGCCAGCAGCCCAGAGCGGGAGGTTGGATACGAGCAGTACTTC.

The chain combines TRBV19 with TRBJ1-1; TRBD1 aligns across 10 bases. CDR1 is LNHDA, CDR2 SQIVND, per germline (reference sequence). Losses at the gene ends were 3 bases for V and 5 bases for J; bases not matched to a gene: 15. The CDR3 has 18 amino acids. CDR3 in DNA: TGTGCCAGTAGTATGTTCGCGACAGGGGGCGCGTCGAGGACTGAAGCTTTCTTT. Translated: CASSMFATGGASRTEAFF.

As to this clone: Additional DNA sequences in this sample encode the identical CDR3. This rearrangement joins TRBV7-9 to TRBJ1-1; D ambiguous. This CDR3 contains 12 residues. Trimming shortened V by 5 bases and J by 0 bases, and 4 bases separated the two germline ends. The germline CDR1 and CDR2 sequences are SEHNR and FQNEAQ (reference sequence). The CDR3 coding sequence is TGTGCCAGCAGCACATTGAACACTGAAGCTTTCTTT. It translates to CASSTLNTEAFF.

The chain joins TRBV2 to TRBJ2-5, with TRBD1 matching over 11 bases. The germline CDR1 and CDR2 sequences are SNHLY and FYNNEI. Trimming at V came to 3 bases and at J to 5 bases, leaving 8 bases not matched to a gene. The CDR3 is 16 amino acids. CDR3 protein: CASSDVDRGRRETQYF. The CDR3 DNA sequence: TGTGCCAGCAGTGATGTGGACAGGGGGCGGCGGGAGACCCAGTACTTC.

This CDR3 reads CASSPLTVRSGNTIYF. The CDR3 region has the DNA TGTGCCAGCTCACCACTTACGGTGAGGTCTGGAAACACCATATATTTT. This rearrangement joins TRBV18 to TRBJ1-3; D not certain. Germline V lookup: CDR1 KGHSH, CDR2 LQKENI. Trimming shortened V by 1 base and J by 1 base, and 11 bases separated the two germline ends. This CDR3 has 16 residues.

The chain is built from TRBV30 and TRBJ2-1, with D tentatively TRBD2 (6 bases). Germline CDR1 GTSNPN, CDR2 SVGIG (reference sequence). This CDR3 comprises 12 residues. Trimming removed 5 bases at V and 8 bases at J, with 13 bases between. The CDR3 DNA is TGTGCCTGGGGGCCTGGCGGGGATGAGCAGTTCTTC. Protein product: CAWGPGGDEQFF.

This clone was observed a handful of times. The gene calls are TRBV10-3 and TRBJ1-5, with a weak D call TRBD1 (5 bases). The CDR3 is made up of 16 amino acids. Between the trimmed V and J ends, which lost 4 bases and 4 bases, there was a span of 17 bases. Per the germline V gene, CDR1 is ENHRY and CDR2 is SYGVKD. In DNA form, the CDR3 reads TGTGCCATCAGTGCGACGGGGGGTCGATTGAATCAGCCCCAGCATTTT. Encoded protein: CAISATGGRLNQPQHF.

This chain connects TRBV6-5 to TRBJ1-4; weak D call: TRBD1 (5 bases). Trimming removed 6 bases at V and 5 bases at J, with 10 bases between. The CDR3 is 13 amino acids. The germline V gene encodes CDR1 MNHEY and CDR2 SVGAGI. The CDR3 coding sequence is TGTGCCAGCAGGCAGACAGTGAATGAAAAACTGTTTTTT. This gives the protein CASRQTVNEKLFF.

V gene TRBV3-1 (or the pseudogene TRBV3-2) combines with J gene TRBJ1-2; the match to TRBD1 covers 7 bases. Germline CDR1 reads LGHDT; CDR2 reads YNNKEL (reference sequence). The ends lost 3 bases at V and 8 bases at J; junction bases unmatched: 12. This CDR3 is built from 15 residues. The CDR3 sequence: CASSHLLGTVKGYTF. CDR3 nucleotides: TGTGCCAGCAGCCATTTGCTCGGGACAGTAAAGGGCTACACCTTC.